The sequence of this TCR beta chain was determined in a study of cytomegalovirus exposure and HLA in healthy donors. Broader study findings: Researchers counted some 150 TCR beta chains as cytomegalovirus-associated. Some V segments, TRBV6-2 and TRBV6-3 among them, were indistinguishable and were therefore excluded.

The V gene end was trimmed by 6 bases and the J gene end by 6 bases; junction bases not matched to a gene: 4. The CDR3 has 12 residues. Germline V CDR1 and CDR2: SEHNR, FQNEAQ (reference sequence). As regards this clone: Its antigen is not identified.

PCR amplification relied on 60 Vbeta primers (plus 13 Jbeta primers). Some clones are missing from TCRdb's copy, which holds only in-frame ones; the method was immunoSEQ multiplex PCR. This repertoire includes 65,000 to 90,000 clones. V and J are TRBV7-9 and TRBJ1-2, with 7 bases matching TRBD1. This clonotype was sampled from a man between 35 and 55 years old in good health and CMV-seronegative. The sequencing sample was made of PBMCs. CDR3 residues: CASSLDRHGYTF. CDR3 coding DNA: TGTGCCAGCAGTCTGGACAGGCATGGCTACACCTTC.